The rows below give T cell receptor beta chains drawn from one sample of a study. MiXCR, applied by TCRdb to the 5' RACE reads, yields one record per CDR3 protein. The sample has about 50,000 distinct CDR3 sequences; roughly 30% are singletons. Sequencing was done on a sample of naive CD4+ T cells sorted from blood. The source is a female donor with breast cancer. CDR3s include the opening cysteine and the closing phenylalanine or tryptophan. The order of the fields is V gene, clone size, D gene, J gene, CDR3 DNA, CDR3 protein. A D gene is named only where the DNA matches it firmly. Clone size is not always given. Where it is, it says once, few, many or a class for expanded clones.

V: TRBV6-5; size: medium-sized; D: NA; J: TRBJ2-1; DNA: TGTGCCAGCAGTCCAGGGGATGAGCAGTTCTTC; CDR3: CASSPGDEQFF
V: TRBV6-2/TRBV6-3; size: few; D: TRBD1; J: TRBJ2-1; DNA: TGTGCCAGCAGTTCCAGGACAGGGTCGAGCTCCTACAATGAGCAGTTCTTC; CDR3: CASSSRTGSSSYNEQFF
V: TRBV24-1; size: few; D: NA; J: TRBJ1-5; DNA: TGTGCCACCCGGCGAGGGTCGGGACAGCCCCAGCATTTT; CDR3: CATRRGSGQPQHF
V: TRBV5-1; size: NA; D: TRBD1; J: TRBJ2-7; DNA: TGCGCCAGCAGTCAACCGACAGGGTCTTACGAGCAGTACTTC; CDR3: CASSQPTGSYEQYF
V: TRBV4-3; size: few; D: NA; J: TRBJ2-6; DNA: TGCGCCAGCAGCCAGATCGATTCTGGGGCCAACGTCCTGACTTTC; CDR3: CASSQIDSGANVLTF
V: TRBV6-5; size: few; D: NA; J: TRBJ2-6; DNA: TGTGCCAGCAGTTACTCGGAGGGAACAGGGGCCAACGTCCTGACTTTC; CDR3: CASSYSEGTGANVLTF
V: TRBV29-1; size: few; D: TRBD2; J: TRBJ2-7; DNA: TGCAGCGTTGAAGAGTGGGGACTAGCGGACTCCTACGAGCAGTACTTC; CDR3: CSVEEWGLADSYEQYF
V: TRBV29-1; size: NA; D: TRBD1; J: TRBJ2-7; DNA: TGCAGCGACCCCCGGGACAGGGAGGACGAGCAGTACTTC; CDR3: CSDPRDREDEQYF
V: TRBV4-1; size: few; D: NA; J: TRBJ2-1; DNA: TGCGCCAGCAGCCAAGTGGCTAGCTCCAATGAGCAGTTCTTC; CDR3: CASSQVASSNEQFF
V: TRBV20-1; size: NA; D: TRBD1; J: TRBJ2-7; DNA: TGCAGTGCTAGAACAACAGGGGCCTACGAGCAGTACTTC; CDR3: CSARTTGAYEQYF
V: TRBV9; size: NA; D: NA; J: TRBJ2-1; DNA: TGTGCCAGCAGCGTAGCCCTAGCTGATGAGCAGTTCTTC; CDR3: CASSVALADEQFF
V: TRBV4-1; size: NA; D: NA; J: TRBJ2-4; DNA: TGCGCCAGCAGCCAAGGGTGGGCAGGGACCGAGGGCCCGAACATTCAGTACTTC; CDR3: CASSQGWAGTEGPNIQYF
V: TRBV12-3/TRBV12-4; size: few; D: NA; J: TRBJ2-5; DNA: TGTGCCAGCGCTGCGTCAGGAGTCCAAGAGACCCAGTACTTC; CDR3: CASAASGVQETQYF
V: TRBV7-8; size: NA; D: TRBD1; J: TRBJ2-1; DNA: TGTGCCAGCAGCAGTCCCCGGGACAGGGTGGGCAATGAGCAGTTCTTC; CDR3: CASSSPRDRVGNEQFF
V: TRBV7-2; size: NA; D: NA; J: TRBJ1-1; DNA: TGTGCCAGCAGCACCTATGGTCATGGCACTGAAGCTTTCTTT; CDR3: CASSTYGHGTEAFF
V: TRBV7-9; size: NA; D: TRBD1; J: TRBJ2-7; DNA: TGTGCCAGCAGCTTAAACACAGGGGGAAACGAGCAGTACTTC; CDR3: CASSLNTGGNEQYF
V: TRBV2; size: NA; D: TRBD2; J: TRBJ2-1; DNA: TGTGCCAGCAGCTCCGGGCTAGCGGTTGAGCAGTTCTTC; CDR3: CASSSGLAVEQFF
V: TRBV19; size: NA; D: TRBD1; J: TRBJ2-3; DNA: TGTGCCAATAGCGACAGGGGGCGGGATACGCAGTATTTT; CDR3: CANSDRGRDTQYF
V: TRBV12-3/TRBV12-4; size: few; D: NA; J: TRBJ1-2; DNA: TGTGCCAGCAGTTTCGAAAGCTATGGCTACACCTTC; CDR3: CASSFESYGYTF
V: TRBV6-2/TRBV6-3; size: NA; D: NA; J: TRBJ2-7; DNA: TGTGCCAGCAGTGACCGGGACGGAATCCTCTACGGGCAGTACTTC; CDR3: CASSDRDGILYGQYF
V: TRBV20-1; size: few; D: TRBD2; J: TRBJ2-1; DNA: TGCAGTGCTAGAGCCCGACTAGCCATCTTGTTGGAGTTCTTC; CDR3: CSARARLAILLEFF
V: TRBV7-8; size: NA; D: TRBD1; J: TRBJ1-1; DNA: TGTGCCAGCAGATCCCCTCCGGGGACAGGGGGCGAGACCACGTTTGGGGCTTTCTTT; CDR3: CASRSPPGTGGETTFGAFF
V: TRBV5-1; size: few; D: TRBD2; J: TRBJ2-1; DNA: TGCGCCAGCAGCTTCGGACTAGCGGACTCCTACAATGAGCAGTTCTTC; CDR3: CASSFGLADSYNEQFF
V: TRBV4-1; size: medium-sized; D: TRBD2; J: TRBJ2-2; DNA: TGCGCCAGCAGCCAAGATTTAGCGGGGGGGCAGTCCGGGGAGCTGTTTTTT; CDR3: CASSQDLAGGQSGELFF
V: TRBV9; size: NA; D: NA; J: TRBJ1-2; DNA: TGTGCCAGCAGCGTGTTAACTGAAGGCGAGTCAGGTCCCTATCTTAACTATGGCTACACCTTC; CDR3: CASSVLTEGESGPYLNYGYTF
V: TRBV20-1; size: NA; D: NA; J: TRBJ1-1; DNA: TGCAGTGCTAGAGATCGAGGGACGCAAGAAGCTTTCTTT; CDR3: CSARDRGTQEAFF
V: TRBV5-1; size: NA; D: NA; J: TRBJ2-3; DNA: TGCGCCAGCAGCTTGAACAAACGGACTAGCACAGATACGCAGTATTTT; CDR3: CASSLNKRTSTDTQYF
V: TRBV7-9; size: many; D: NA; J: TRBJ2-5; DNA: TGTGCCAGCAGCCAAACGCAGGGGACCCAGTACTTC; CDR3: CASSQTQGTQYF
V: TRBV4-1; size: few; D: NA; J: TRBJ1-1; DNA: TGCGCCAGCAGCCATCCCGGGACCCCGAACACTGAAGCTTTCTTT; CDR3: CASSHPGTPNTEAFF
V: TRBV7-3; size: few; D: NA; J: TRBJ2-4; DNA: TGTGCCAGCAGCTTAGGGGACATTCAGTACTTC; CDR3: CASSLGDIQYF
V: TRBV6-1; size: NA; D: NA; J: TRBJ2-7; DNA: TGTGCCAGCAGTGAATCGGGGCTCTGGGAGCAGTACTTC; CDR3: CASSESGLWEQYF